These 28 T cell receptor beta chains share one sample of origin, sequenced in a study of T cells in Graves' hyperthyroidism and ophthalmopathy. TCR beta CDR3 region amplification was performed from RNA transcripts. TCR CDR3 regions were first amplified by RT-PCR with HTBI primers. TCRdb re-analysed the multiplex PCR reads in MiXCR, keeping a single row per CDR3 protein. The data contain some 440,000 distinct CDR3 sequences, approximately 14% of them singletons. The sample taken for sequencing was blood. The receptors derive from a woman younger than 30 with Graves' hyperthyroidism.

This clonotype turned up a few times. The CDR3 coding sequence is TGTGCCAGCAGGAACGCCGGTCACGAGCAGTACTTC. Translation: CASRNAGHEQYF. The V gene is TRBV27, the J gene TRBJ2-7; no definite D call. This CDR3 contains 12 residues. Germline V CDR1 and CDR2: MNHEY, SMNVEV (reference sequence). V lost 6 bases and J 5 bases, leaving 11 bases between the germline ends.

The table lists this clonotype with many counts. V and J are TRBV7-9 and TRBJ1-2, with TRBD1 as a possible D gene (5 bases). V lost 0 bases to trimming and J lost 8 bases, with 16 bases between them. The CDR3 runs to 15 residues. Germline V gene data show CDR1 as SEHNR and CDR2 as FQNEAQ (reference sequence). As DNA, the CDR3 is TGTGCCAGCAGCTTAGCCTCCGACAGCGGTTACGGCTACACCTTC. Its translation: CASSLASDSGYGYTF.

This clonotype was seen only a few times. A much more abundant neighbour one base away suggests this may be a read error. The J gene is TRBJ2-2, the V gene TRBV12-3 or TRBV12-4, with TRBD1 identical over 7 bases. The CDR3 runs to 15 residues. The J segment lost 4 bases and the V segment lost 10 bases, leaving 12 bases of the junction unmatched. CDR3 region: CATAGGAASTGELFF. CDR3 coding DNA: TGTGCCACCGCAGGGGGTGCGGCGAGCACCGGGGAGCTGTTTTTT.

The chain links TRBV6-2 or TRBV6-3 to TRBJ1-2; D is possibly TRBD1 (6 bases). Trimming stripped 5 bases from V and 8 bases from J, with 21 bases between. The CDR3 contains 15 residues. Per the germline V gene, CDR1 is MNHEY and CDR2 is SVGEGT. CDR3 protein: CASSGAETGSKGYTF. Here the CDR3 DNA reads TGTGCCAGCAGTGGGGCAGAAACAGGGAGTAAGGGCTACACCTTC.

Notes on this clonotype: Possible read error: a much larger clone is one base away. The DNA of the CDR3 is TGTGCCAGCAGCTTCGGGACAGAGACCTACGAGCAGTACTTC. This translates into CASSFGTETYEQYF. The chain employs TRBV5-4 and TRBJ2-7; TRBD1 aligns across 7 bases. With V trimmed by 2 bases and J by 2 bases, 4 bases remained unmatched. Germline assignment: CDR1 SGHNT and CDR2 YYREEE (reference sequence). This CDR3 region has 14 residues.

This clonotype occurred many times. The chain has TRBV20-1 and TRBJ2-7; 9 bases agree with TRBD1. The CDR3 sequence is 13 residues long. The V gene's germline CDR1 is DFQATT and CDR2 SNEGSKA (reference sequence). V was pared by 6 bases and J by 1 base, with 4 bases of the junction left unmatched. CDR3 DNA sequence: TGCAGTGCCGGGACAGGGATTTCCTACGAGCAGTACTTC. Its translation: CSAGTGISYEQYF.

This clonotype was detected a few times. This chain uses TRBV10-2 with TRBJ2-7; maybe TRBD2 (5 bases). Germline CDR1 is WSHSY and CDR2 is SAAADI. This CDR3 is 11 amino acids long. V dropped 10 bases and J dropped 3 bases, with 10 bases sitting between them. CDR3 residues: CAISRGYEQYF. The CDR3 DNA sequence: TGCGCCATTTCCCGGGGCTACGAGCAGTACTTC.

This clonotype was counted at least ten times. The gene calls are TRBV20-1 and TRBJ1-4; a possible D gene is TRBD1 (5 bases). The CDR3 has 15 amino acids. Germline V lookup: CDR1 DFQATT, CDR2 SNEGSKA (reference sequence). Trimming stripped 0 bases from V and 4 bases from J, with 12 bases between. CDR3 DNA: TGCAGTGCTAGAGATCTGGGGCAGAGTAATGAAAAACTGTTTTTT. Its protein product is CSARDLGQSNEKLFF.

This clonotype showed up many times. The genes are TRBV2 and TRBJ2-5, with D unresolved. V shed 4 bases and J shed 3 bases, with 9 bases lying between them. The germline V gene has CDR1 SNHLY and CDR2 FYNNEI. The CDR3 length is 13 residues. CDR3 in amino acids: CASSVPAKETQYF. The CDR3 nucleotides read TGTGCCAGCAGTGTCCCGGCCAAAGAGACCCAGTACTTC.

Comments on this clonotype: One junction end disagrees with the germline gene, perhaps due to a read error. The V gene is TRBV27, the J gene TRBJ1-4; D remains ambiguous. Germline V CDR1 and CDR2: MNHEY, SMNVEV (reference sequence). CDR3 length: 15 amino acids. CDR3 protein: CASSPSAQTNEKLYF. DNA of the CDR3: TGTGCCAGCAGCCCTTCAGCACAAACTAATGAAAAACTGTATTTT.

The chain employs TRBV7-3 and TRBJ2-1; D is undetermined. CDR1 and CDR2 (germline): SGHTA, FQGTGA. Trimming shortened V by 4 bases and J by 7 bases, and 8 bases separated the two germline ends. The CDR3 is 12 residues long. This chain's CDR3 is CASSSSWNEQFF. CDR3 nucleotides: TGTGCCAGCAGCTCGTCATGGAATGAGCAGTTCTTC.

The chain combines TRBV27 with TRBJ1-1; possible D gene TRBD1, 5 bases. V was trimmed by 1 base and J by 2 bases, leaving 11 bases between them. The CDR3 totals 15 residues. The germline gives CDR1 MNHEY, CDR2 SMNVEV (reference sequence). CDR3 loop: CASSLWGTPNTEAFF. The CDR3 DNA reads as TGTGCCAGCAGTTTATGGGGCACTCCAAACACTGAAGCTTTCTTT.

Ten or more counts support this clonotype. This chain uses TRBV20-1 with TRBJ2-7; 12 bases align to TRBD2. Germline values: CDR1 DFQATT, CDR2 SNEGSKA (reference sequence). Losses at the gene ends were 2 bases for V and 2 bases for J; bases not matched to a gene: 4. The CDR3 is 15 residues long. CDR3 sequence (DNA): TGCAGTGCTAGACCTAGCGGGAGGGTAGCCTACGAGCAGTACTTC. Translation gives CSARPSGRVAYEQYF.

In this sample, this clonotype turned up many times. J is TRBJ2-3 and V is TRBV5-1; D possibly corresponds to TRBD2 (6 bases). This CDR3 contains 16 residues. Trimming removed 4 bases from V and 0 bases from J, with 15 bases in between. Germline assignment: CDR1 SGHRS and CDR2 YFSETQ. The CDR3 bases are TGCGCCAGCAGCCGCCGGGACTTGCGGAGCACAGATACGCAGTATTTT. Translation gives CASSRRDLRSTDTQYF.

The J gene is TRBJ1-1, the V gene TRBV6-2 or TRBV6-3; D unresolved. Trimming cost V 6 bases and J 0 bases, with 8 bases left between them. The CDR3 is 13 residues long. CDR1 MNHEY and CDR2 SVGEGT come from the germline V gene. Here the CDR3 DNA reads TGTGCCAGCAGGACGGGAATGAACACTGAAGCTTTCTTT. It codes for CASRTGMNTEAFF.

At least ten counts were recorded for this clonotype. This chain connects TRBV25-1 to TRBJ2-1; D is undetermined. Germline CDR1 is MGHDK and CDR2 is SYGVNS. This CDR3 has 20 amino acids. V lost 2 bases and J lost 6, with 29 bases in between. This CDR3 reads CASSEPSPKANSANVNEQFF. DNA for the CDR3: TGTGCCAGCAGTGAACCATCTCCTAAAGCGAATTCAGCTAACGTCAATGAGCAGTTCTTC.

This clonotype has at least ten counts. The V and J genes are TRBV7-9 and TRBJ1-1; possible D gene TRBD1, 6 bases. V was cut by 1 base and J by 2 bases, with 11 bases left in between. Germline lookup yields CDR1 SEHNR and CDR2 FQNEAQ (reference sequence). The CDR3 consists of 15 residues. The CDR3 region is CASSLDSRGNTEAFF. The CDR3 DNA is TGTGCCAGCAGCTTAGATAGCAGGGGTAACACTGAAGCTTTCTTT.

This clonotype was detected only a few times. The chain recombines TRBV29-1 with TRBJ2-1, with 11 bases fitting TRBD2. The V and J ends lost 1 base and 8 bases, in that order; junction bases with no gene match: 4. Germline V gene sequence: CDR1 SQVTM, CDR2 ANQGSEA. CDR3 length: 14 residues. CDR3 DNA: TGCAGCGTTGAAGTAGCGGGAGGGCCACATGAGCAGTTCTTC. Its protein is CSVEVAGGPHEQFF.

This clonotype was seen ten or more times. The V gene is TRBV6-2 or TRBV6-3, the J gene TRBJ2-1; D may be TRBD2 (6 bases). Germline CDR1 and CDR2: MNHEY and SVGEGT. The CDR3 is 14 residues long. Between the trimmed V and J ends, which lost 5 bases and 8 bases, there was a span of 16 bases. The CDR3 loop reads CASSRSGAGYEQFF. The DNA of the CDR3 is TGTGCCAGCAGTCGTTCTGGAGCGGGTTATGAGCAGTTCTTC.

This clonotype was found many times. V gene TRBV27 combines with J gene TRBJ2-7; D might be TRBD1 or TRBD2, each matching 5 bases. The CDR3 totals 14 residues. Trimming left V 6 bases short and J 3 bases short, with 15 bases between. CDR1 and CDR2 from the germline V gene are MNHEY and SMNVEV (reference sequence). CDR3 in amino acids: CASRRTGTFYEQYF. The CDR3 nucleotides read TGTGCCAGCAGGCGGACGGGGACGTTCTACGAGCAGTACTTC.

This clonotype was seen repeatedly, ten times or more. The rearrangement uses TRBV27 and TRBJ1-2; 7 bases match TRBD1. The junction had 11 bases not matched to a gene; V was cut back by 6 bases and J by 7 bases. Germline assignment: CDR1 MNHEY and CDR2 SMNVEV (reference sequence). CDR3 size: 14 residues. The CDR3 here is CASSQGGGTGGYTF. The CDR3 DNA sequence: TGTGCCAGCAGCCAGGGGGGAGGGACGGGTGGCTACACCTTC.

There are a few counts of this clonotype. The V call is TRBV20-1, the J call TRBJ2-5; 14 positions match TRBD2. The J segment lost 5 bases and the V segment lost 3 bases, leaving 2 bases of the junction unmatched. This CDR3 region has 14 residues. The germline V gene encodes CDR1 DFQATT and CDR2 SNEGSKA (reference sequence). The CDR3 DNA is TGCAGTGCTAGGACTAGCGGGGGGGCGGAGACCCAGTACTTC. This codes for CSARTSGGAETQYF.

In this sample, this clonotype turned up a few times. The chain is built from TRBV28 and TRBJ2-7, with a weak D call TRBD2 (6 bases). The CDR3 is 15 residues long. Germline assignment: CDR1 MDHEN and CDR2 SYDVKM. Trimming took off 3 bases at V and 3 bases at J, with 15 bases between the two ends. The DNA of the CDR3 is TGTGCCAGCAGTTTCCTTTTCCCCGGGAGCTACGAGCAGTACTTC. Amino acid sequence: CASSFLFPGSYEQYF.

Many counts were recorded for this clonotype. The chain has TRBV2 and TRBJ2-1, with D possibly matching TRBD1 (6 bases). V was pared by 6 bases and J by 1 base, with 16 bases between. CDR1 is SNHLY and CDR2 is FYNNEI in the germline V gene. The CDR3 contains 16 residues. CDR3 coding DNA: TGTGCCAGCAGGTATACAGGGAGTGTTTCCTACAATGAGCAGTTCTTC. This codes for CASRYTGSVSYNEQFF.

V is TRBV5-1 and J is TRBJ2-2; D gene uncertain. Looked up from germline, CDR1 is SGHRS and CDR2 is YFSETQ. CDR3 length equals 15 residues. V lost 0 bases, J lost 2 bases, and 8 bases lay in between. CDR3 bases: TGCGCCAGCAGCTTGGGGATTAGAAACACCGGGGAGCTGTTTTTT. It yields the protein CASSLGIRNTGELFF.

This clonotype was recorded at least ten times. J is TRBJ1-5 and V is TRBV12-3 or TRBV12-4; no firm D call. The CDR3 contains 12 residues. The V and J ends lost 2 bases and 9 bases respectively, with 8 bases between them. This CDR3 reads CASSLNPRPQHF. The CDR3 coding sequence is TGTGCCAGCAGTTTAAATCCTAGGCCCCAGCATTTT.

V and J are TRBV19 and TRBJ1-5; the match to TRBD1 covers 8 bases. The V gene's germline CDR1 is LNHDA and CDR2 SQIVND (reference sequence). V was clipped by 5 bases and J by 3 bases; unmatched bases: 6. The CDR3 extends over 15 amino acids. The CDR3 sequence: CASSSDRGFNQPQHF. CDR3 DNA: TGTGCCAGTAGTTCAGACAGGGGCTTCAATCAGCCCCAGCATTTT.

This clonotype was counted at least ten times. The chain joins TRBV28 to TRBJ2-7, with TRBD2 matching over 8 bases. This CDR3 comprises 14 residues. The V gene's germline CDR1 is MDHEN and CDR2 SYDVKM. Trimming cost V 6 bases and J 2 bases; bases outside gene matches: 6. This CDR3 reads CASSVRGGTYEQYF. In DNA, the CDR3 is TGTGCCAGCAGCGTCCGGGGGGGTACCTACGAGCAGTACTTC.